A single sample gave rise to the 26 T cell receptor beta chains below, sequenced in a study of cytomegalovirus exposure and HLA in healthy donors. PCR primers comprised 60 Vbeta and 13 Jbeta primers. Profiled with immunoSEQ multiplex PCR; TCRdb holds only in-frame clones, not every one. The sample holds about 210,000 clones, more than 75% seen once. Sequencing used PBMCs. Receptors originate from a man aged 40-49 years in good health and CMV-seropositive.

The rearrangement joins TRBV7-9 to TRBJ1-4, with 7 bases that match TRBD1. CDR3 length equals 14 residues. Germline CDR1 and CDR2: SEHNR and FQNEAQ (reference sequence). V gave up 5 bases and J gave up 7 bases; unmatched junction bases: 7. In DNA, the CDR3 is TGTGCCAGCAGCCCGGGGCAGGGGGGTGAAAAACTGTTTTTT. Its translation is CASSPGQGGEKLFF.

This clone was detected only once. The V call is TRBV6-5, the J call TRBJ2-3, with D uncertain. This CDR3 has 11 amino acids. Trimming removed 2 bases at V and 12 bases at J, with 9 bases between. CDR1 is MNHEY, CDR2 SVGAGI, per germline. The CDR3: CASSYSHAQYF. CDR3 in DNA: TGTGCCAGCAGTTACAGCCATGCCCAGTATTTT.

The rearrangement uses TRBV4-1 and TRBJ2-3; no firm D call. Germline CDR1 and CDR2: MGHRA and YSYEKL. Trimming left V 4 bases short and J 4 bases short, with 12 bases between. The CDR3 contains 14 residues. CDR3 loop: CASSPNARPDTQYF. In DNA form, the CDR3 reads TGCGCCAGCAGCCCCAACGCCAGGCCAGATACGCAGTATTTT.

The V gene is TRBV11-3, the J gene TRBJ2-5, with 8 bases lining up with TRBD1. This CDR3 contains 16 residues. V lost 5 bases to trimming and J lost 0 bases; unmatched junction nucleotides: 8. Germline V gene data show CDR1 as SGHNT and CDR2 as YENEEA. DNA of the CDR3: TGTGCCAGCAGCCAGCGGACAGGGCGGGACCAAGAGACCCAGTACTTC. It codes for CASSQRTGRDQETQYF.

This clone was seen just once. The chain is built from TRBV7-2 and TRBJ2-3; no definite D call. Trimming stripped 1 base from V and 6 bases from J, with 11 bases between. Germline CDR1 SGHTA, CDR2 FQGNSA. CDR3 size: 14 residues. The CDR3 bases are TGTGCCAGCAGCTTAGACCCATATGCGGATACGCAGTATTTT. This translates into CASSLDPYADTQYF.

The V call is TRBV27, the J call TRBJ2-7, with 7 bases that match TRBD1. V shed 11 bases, J shed 5 bases, and the junction held 12 bases outside the gene matches. The CDR3 covers 13 residues. Looked up from germline, CDR1 is MNHEY and CDR2 is SMNVEV (reference sequence). CDR3 sequence (DNA): TGTGCCGGCCTACAGGGGAATTGGGACGAGCAGTACGTC. It codes for CAGLQGNWDEQYV.

The rearrangement links TRBV9 to TRBJ2-1, with 8 bases aligning to TRBD2. The V segment lost 0 bases and the J segment 7 bases; nucleotides outside the gene matches: 6. The CDR3 consists of 15 residues. Per germline, CDR1 SGDLS and CDR2 YYNGEE. The CDR3 DNA follows: TGTGCCAGCAGCGTAGAAGCGGGAGTAATAAATGAGCAGTTCTTC. Protein: CASSVEAGVINEQFF.

V is TRBV7-9 and J is TRBJ2-5, with TRBD2 matching 13 bases. The CDR3 sequence is 17 residues long. V was pared by 5 bases and J by 2 bases, with 8 bases of the junction left unmatched. The germline V gene has CDR1 SEHNR and CDR2 FQNEAQ (reference sequence). The CDR3 loop is CASSLRLAGGLQETQYF. CDR3 in DNA: TGTGCCAGCAGCCTAAGACTAGCGGGAGGACTACAAGAGACCCAGTACTTC.

This sequence joins TRBV14 and TRBJ2-3, with 7 nucleotides matching TRBD1. CDR3 length: 15 amino acids. CDR1 and CDR2 (germline): SGHDN, FVKESK. The V gene end was trimmed by 1 base and the J gene end by 4 bases; junction bases not matched to a gene: 5. In DNA, the CDR3 is TGTGCCAGCAGCCAAGCGCGACAGGGAGCAGATACGCAGTATTTT. Translating gives CASSQARQGADTQYF.

A single count supports this clone. CDR3 sequence: CATFSGRVPDTQYF. CDR3 DNA sequence: TGTGCCACCTTCAGCGGGAGGGTTCCAGATACGCAGTATTTT. V gene TRBV7-8 combines with J gene TRBJ2-3; TRBD2 matches at 10 bases. The CDR3 length is 14 residues. CDR1 is SGHVS, CDR2 FQNEAQ, per germline. After removal of 10 bases from V and 4 bases from J, the junction contained 8 bases not matched to a gene.

This chain links TRBV30 with TRBJ2-1; 14 nucleotides agree with TRBD2. CDR1 is GTSNPN, CDR2 SVGIG, per germline (reference sequence). CDR3 length: 16 amino acids. Trimming removed 2 bases from V and 9 bases from J; junction bases left unmatched: 9. In nucleotides, the CDR3 is TGTGCCTGGAGTCCCGGGACTAGCGGGAGTGGGGGTGAGCAGTTCTTC. Its translation: CAWSPGTSGSGGEQFF.

The chain carries TRBV7-9 and TRBJ1-1; D gene unclear. The V end lost 7 bases, the J end lost 10 bases, and 13 bases lay between the germline ends. This CDR3 region has 11 residues. Looked up from germline, CDR1 is SEHNR and CDR2 is FQNEAQ (reference sequence). The CDR3 spells CASTTAPGAFF. CDR3 coding DNA: TGTGCCAGCACCACGGCCCCGGGAGCTTTCTTT.

The rearrangement links TRBV18 to TRBJ1-3; TRBD1 might be the D (5 bases). This CDR3 comprises 14 residues. Germline-derived CDR1 and CDR2 are KGHSH and LQKENI. Trimming took 5 bases from V and 8 from J, leaving 16 bases between them. The CDR3 DNA reads TGTGCCAGCTCATCCGGGCCCGGGGGAGACACCATATATTTT. This sequence encodes CASSSGPGGDTIYF.

This clone was seen only a few times. The V call is TRBV2, the J call TRBJ1-1; 11 bases fit TRBD1. J gave up 7 bases and V 7 bases, and 8 bases lay outside the gene matches. CDR3 length equals 14 residues. Germline values: CDR1 SNHLY, CDR2 FYNNEI. The chain's CDR3 is CASIRGQGASEAFF. Written as DNA, the CDR3 is TGTGCCAGCATCCGAGGACAGGGGGCGAGTGAAGCTTTCTTT. Full variable domain (outside the CDR3, taken from reference TRBV2 and TRBJ1-1): EPEVTQTPSHQVTQMGQEVILRCVPISNHLYFYWYRQILGQKVEFLVSFYNNEISEKSEIFDDQFSVERPDGSNFTLKIRSTKLEDSAMYFCASIRGQGASEAFFGQGTRLTVV.

This clone was observed a handful of times. The CDR3 nucleotides read TGTGCCAGCAGCGACTTCTACGAGCAGTACGTC. Protein sequence: CASSDFYEQYV. The chain is built from TRBV28 and TRBJ2-7; no clear D. This CDR3 contains 11 residues. Trimming took off 6 bases at V and 3 bases at J, with 6 bases between the two ends. The V gene's germline CDR1 is MDHEN and CDR2 SYDVKM.

The rearrangement uses TRBV6-1 and TRBJ2-7; a weak D match, TRBD1 (6 bases). Looked up from germline, CDR1 is MNHNS and CDR2 is SASEGT. There are 15 residues in the CDR3. V was pared by 4 bases and J by 5 bases, with 18 bases between. The CDR3 DNA reads as TGTGCCAGCAGTGCTATGACAGGTTCTACGGACGAGCAGTACGTC. It specifies CASSAMTGSTDEQYV.

Only one count was recorded for this clone. The rearrangement links TRBV25-1 to TRBJ2-6; TRBD1 is a possible D gene (6 bases). The germline V gene encodes CDR1 MGHDK and CDR2 SYGVNS. Trimming stripped 8 bases from V and 0 bases from J, with 17 bases between. This CDR3 spans 17 amino acids. In DNA, the CDR3 is TGTGCCAGCTCCCCACGCGGACAGTCCTCTGGGGCCAACGTCCTGACTTTC. It translates to CASSPRGQSSGANVLTF.

The chain combines TRBV19 with TRBJ2-3; the D gene is possibly TRBD2 (5 bases). The CDR3 loop spans 16 amino acids. The germline CDR1 and CDR2 sequences are LNHDA and SQIVND (reference sequence). The ends were cut back, 5 bases at V and 2 bases at J, with 17 bases in the middle. The CDR3: CASSVGLTTHTDTQYF. For the CDR3, the DNA is TGTGCCAGTAGTGTAGGACTGACGACCCACACAGATACGCAGTATTTT.

This chain connects TRBV19 to TRBJ2-7; weak D call: TRBD1 (7 bases). Germline CDR1 LNHDA, CDR2 SQIVND (reference sequence). This CDR3 comprises 13 residues. Trimming removed 2 bases from V and 5 bases from J, with 10 bases in between. The CDR3 loop is CASSIQGGHEQYV. Written as DNA, the CDR3 is TGTGCCAGTAGTATACAGGGGGGCCACGAGCAGTACGTC.

The chain is built from TRBV5-8 and TRBJ2-1, with D tentatively TRBD2 (5 bases). Trimming shortened V by 2 bases and J by 6 bases, and 15 bases separated the two germline ends. Germline values: CDR1 SGHTS, CDR2 YDEGEE. The CDR3 extends over 15 amino acids. This chain's CDR3 is CASSFAGRLTNEQFF. The DNA for the CDR3 is TGTGCCAGCAGCTTCGCGGGCAGGCTAACCAATGAGCAGTTCTTC.

A single count supports this clone. The chain combines TRBV6-5 with TRBJ2-7, with TRBD2 matching 7 bases. Germline V gene lookup returns CDR1 MNHEY and CDR2 SVGAGI. Unmatched junction bases numbered 13, after V lost 5 bases and J lost 6 bases. This CDR3 is built from 15 residues. CDR3 loop: CASSPLSGSRCEQYF. The CDR3 DNA follows: TGTGCCAGCAGTCCCCTTAGCGGGTCTCGTTGCGAGCAGTACTTC.

Only a few counts were recorded for this clone. V is TRBV7-9 and J is TRBJ2-7; D not certain. Trimming left V 1 base short and J 3 bases short, with 7 bases between. CDR3 size: 13 residues. Germline V gives CDR1 SEHNR, CDR2 FQNEAQ (reference sequence). CDR3 region: CASSLDGYYEQYF. For the CDR3, the DNA is TGTGCCAGCAGCTTAGACGGTTACTACGAGCAGTACTTC.

This chain's CDR3 is CASSRQSSGYNEQFF. CDR3 coding DNA: TGTGCCAGCAGTCGCCAGAGTAGCGGCTACAATGAGCAGTTCTTC. This sequence joins TRBV6-5 and TRBJ2-1; a possible D gene is TRBD2 (6 bases). The V and J ends lost 5 bases and 3 bases respectively, with 14 bases between them. The germline V gene has CDR1 MNHEY and CDR2 SVGAGI. This CDR3 is built from 15 residues.

This clone was found a few times. V usage is TRBV7-3 and J usage is TRBJ2-3, with 11 bases fitting TRBD2. The CDR3 spans 14 residues. V trimming: 4 bases; J trimming: 6 bases; junction bases outside the gene matches: 3. Per the germline V gene, CDR1 is SGHTA and CDR2 is FQGTGA. In DNA form, the CDR3 reads TGTGCCAGCAGCTCACTAGCGGGAGTGGATACGCAGTATTTT. Encoded protein: CASSSLAGVDTQYF.

The table lists this clone with a few counts. The V gene is TRBV5-6, the J gene TRBJ2-2; possible D gene TRBD1, 6 bases. CDR1 is SGHDT and CDR2 is YYEEEE in the germline V gene. The V gene lost 0 bases and the J gene lost 2 bases, with 11 bases spanning the gap. The CDR3 length is 16 residues. CDR3 DNA sequence: TGTGCCAGCAGCTTGGACACGGGACAAAACACCGGGGAGCTGTTTTTT. Translation: CASSLDTGQNTGELFF. The whole variable domain, remainder taken from reference TRBV5-6 and TRBJ2-2, is DAGVTQSPTHLIKTRGQQVTLRCSPKSGHDTVSWYQQALGQGPQFIFQYYEEEERQRGNFPDRFSGHQFPNYSSELNVNALLLGDSALYLCASSLDTGQNTGELFFGEGSRLTVL.

The V and J genes are TRBV18 and TRBJ2-7; a possible D gene is TRBD1 (7 bases). V was shortened by 2 bases and J by 6 bases, with 23 bases between the two germline ends. Germline assignment: CDR1 KGHSH and CDR2 LQKENI. This CDR3 has 17 residues. The chain's CDR3 is CASSPNGGTVGSREQYF. DNA for the CDR3: TGTGCCAGCTCACCAAACGGCGGGACAGTCGGTTCTCGCGAGCAGTACTTC.